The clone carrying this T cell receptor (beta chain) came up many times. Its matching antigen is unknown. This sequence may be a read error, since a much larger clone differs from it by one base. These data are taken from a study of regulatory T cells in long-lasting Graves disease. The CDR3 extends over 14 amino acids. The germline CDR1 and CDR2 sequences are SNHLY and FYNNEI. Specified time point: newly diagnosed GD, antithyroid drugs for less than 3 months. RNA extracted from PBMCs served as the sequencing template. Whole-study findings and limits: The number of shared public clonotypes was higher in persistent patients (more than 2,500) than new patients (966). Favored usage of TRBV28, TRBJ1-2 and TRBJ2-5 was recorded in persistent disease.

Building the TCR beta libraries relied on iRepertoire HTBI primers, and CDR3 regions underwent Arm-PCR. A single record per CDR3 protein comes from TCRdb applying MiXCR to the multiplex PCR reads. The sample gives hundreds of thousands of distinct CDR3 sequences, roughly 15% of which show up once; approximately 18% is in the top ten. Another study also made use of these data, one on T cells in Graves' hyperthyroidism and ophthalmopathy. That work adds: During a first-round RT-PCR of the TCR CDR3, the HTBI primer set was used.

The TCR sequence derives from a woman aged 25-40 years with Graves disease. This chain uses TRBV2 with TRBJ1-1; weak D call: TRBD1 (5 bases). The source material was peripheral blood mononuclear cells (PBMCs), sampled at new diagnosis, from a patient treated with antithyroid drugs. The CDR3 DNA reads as TGTGCCAGCAGTGAAAAAGGGGTAATCACTGGAGCTTTCTTT. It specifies CASSEKGVITGAFF.